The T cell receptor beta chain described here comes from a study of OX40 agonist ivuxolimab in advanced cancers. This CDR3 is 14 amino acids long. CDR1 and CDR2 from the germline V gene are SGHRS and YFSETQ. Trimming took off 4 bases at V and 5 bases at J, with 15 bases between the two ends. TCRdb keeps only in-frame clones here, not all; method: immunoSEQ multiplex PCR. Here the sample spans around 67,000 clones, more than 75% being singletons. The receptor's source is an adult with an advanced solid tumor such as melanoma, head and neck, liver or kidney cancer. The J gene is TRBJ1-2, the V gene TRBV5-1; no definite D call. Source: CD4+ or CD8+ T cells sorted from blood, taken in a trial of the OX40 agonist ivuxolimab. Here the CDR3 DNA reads TGCGCCAGCAGCCCCCGAGGGAGTGGGTATGGCTACACCTTC. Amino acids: CASSPRGSGYGYTF.